This note documents a single T cell receptor (beta chain) sequence. This sample was included in a study of shared clonotypes between healthy human individuals. The CDR3 sequence is 15 residues long. V was pared by 4 bases and J by 6 bases, with 19 bases between. Germline V gene data show CDR1 as LGHNA and CDR2 as YNFKEQ. At deep level, the assay was performed. Assay: immunoSEQ multiplex PCR; the TCRdb copy retains only in-frame clones and omits some. Among some 320,000 clones listed, around 87% were seen once. The V call is TRBV4-2, the J call TRBJ2-7; D perhaps matches TRBD1 (6 bases). Sequencing was done on a sample of memory CD8+ T cells sorted from blood. The subset: CD45RO+ cells pooled with CCR7-negative TemRA cells. The TCR sequence derives from a man aged 18 to 30 in good health. The CDR3 sequence: CASSLVGAQVAEQYF. The CDR3 nucleotides are TGTGCCAGCAGCCTTGTGGGGGCGCAAGTAGCCGAGCAGTACTTC.